The rows below give T cell receptor beta chains drawn from one sample of a study of blood T cell repertoires in COVID-19. Here immunoSEQ multiplex PCR was the method, and the copy in TCRdb shows in-frame clones only, minus some. The data show about 160,000 clones, 80% seen once. The sample consisted of PBMCs or T cells enriched from blood (not recorded which). These receptor sequences come from a man aged 35 to 55 who had recovered from COVID-19. Both conserved end residues are part of each CDR3.

v_call: TRBV19; cdr3_aa: CASSRAWGGRERDEQFF
v_call: TRBV25-1; cdr3_aa: CASRGQGGEKLFF
v_call: TRBV5-1; cdr3_aa: CASSLGRGSETQYF
v_call: TRBV7-9; cdr3_aa: CASSLIMNTEAFF
v_call: TRBV13; cdr3_aa: CASSLGAGARYQETQYF
v_call: TRBV13; cdr3_aa: CASSSVTSGGANEQFF
v_call: TRBV5-1; cdr3_aa: CASSLGMTGRNTEAFF
v_call: TRBV6-4; cdr3_aa: CASSFRLAGGYTDTQYF
v_call: TRBV2; cdr3_aa: CASSEREDRGYTF
v_call: TRBV24-1; cdr3_aa: CATGLGSEETQYF
v_call: TRBV27; cdr3_aa: CASSLEGGGNQPQHF
v_call: TRBV5-6; cdr3_aa: CASSLEAANTEAFF
v_call: TRBV5-1; cdr3_aa: CASSLWDRGLNGYTF
v_call: TRBV5-1; cdr3_aa: CASSSQGDYGYTF
v_call: TRBV11-3; cdr3_aa: CASSPGGLGKNIQYF
v_call: TRBV29-1; cdr3_aa: CSVVPAPGLAGVPWDTGELFF
v_call: TRBV6-6; cdr3_aa: CASSYQNTQYF
v_call: TRBV19; cdr3_aa: CASSWGQSGNTIYF
v_call: TRBV5-5; cdr3_aa: CASSLDSAGPGTDTQYF
v_call: TRBV11-3; cdr3_aa: CASSPGTGAYTGELFF
v_call: TRBV5-6; cdr3_aa: CASSYTGYGYTF
v_call: TRBV30; cdr3_aa: CAWSNRGAEQYF
v_call: TRBV11-1; cdr3_aa: CASSLLLAGETQYF
v_call: TRBV7-2; cdr3_aa: CASSLVSSSPSGNTIYF
v_call: TRBV5-4; cdr3_aa: CASSAGDWSSYNEQFF
v_call: TRBV6-1; cdr3_aa: CASSEPRTIYNSPLHF
v_call: TRBV6-5; cdr3_aa: CASRKINRLNTEAFF
v_call: TRBV27; cdr3_aa: CASSPTGNSNQPQHF
v_call: TRBV27; cdr3_aa: CASSFLGGRHQPQHF
v_call: TRBV6-5; cdr3_aa: CASSYPLAGYQETQYF
v_call: TRBV10-3; cdr3_aa: CAISGTSDSTYEQYF
v_call: TRBV3-1/TRBV3-2; cdr3_aa: CASLKAAGANVLTF
v_call: TRBV24-1; cdr3_aa: CATSSGLNNEQFF
v_call: TRBV6-5; cdr3_aa: CASSLDLTGELFF
v_call: TRBV9; cdr3_aa: CASSVSGGATYNEQFF
v_call: TRBV30; cdr3_aa: CAWSGGLVSGANVLTF
v_call: TRBV11-1; cdr3_aa: CASSSGAGLLIYEQYF